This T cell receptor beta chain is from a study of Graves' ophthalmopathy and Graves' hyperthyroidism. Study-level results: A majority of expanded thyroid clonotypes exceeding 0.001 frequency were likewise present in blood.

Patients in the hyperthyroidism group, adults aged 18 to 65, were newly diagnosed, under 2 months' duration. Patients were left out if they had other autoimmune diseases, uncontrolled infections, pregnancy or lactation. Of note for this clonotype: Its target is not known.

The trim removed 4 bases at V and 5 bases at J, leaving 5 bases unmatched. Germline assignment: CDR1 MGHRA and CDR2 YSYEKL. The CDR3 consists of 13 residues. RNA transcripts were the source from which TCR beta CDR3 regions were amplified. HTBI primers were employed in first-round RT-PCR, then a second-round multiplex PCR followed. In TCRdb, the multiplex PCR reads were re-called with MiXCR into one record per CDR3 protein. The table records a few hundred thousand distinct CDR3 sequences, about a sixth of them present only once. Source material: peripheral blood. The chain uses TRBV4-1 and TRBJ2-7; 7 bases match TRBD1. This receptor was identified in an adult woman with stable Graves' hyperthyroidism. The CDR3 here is CASSRTGDHEQYF. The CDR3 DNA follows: TGCGCCAGCAGCCGAACAGGGGACCACGAGCAGTACTTC.